The TCR beta chain under discussion was sequenced for a study of blood T cell repertoires in COVID-19 (dated by TCRdb to about 2020). With regard to the full study: The collaborator samples originated in the United States, Italy and Spain and spanned the acute and convalescent phases of COVID-19. The prospective study material was composed of cDNA or gDNA derived from T cells, B-cell-depleted T cells, or PBMCs. The dataset comprised deeply sampled blood TCRbeta repertoires from subjects exposed to, actively infected with, or recovered from COVID-19. The repertoires were released in a freely available public database meant as a resource for research on the immune response to SARS-CoV-2. The samples were drawn from the first 160 participants of the ongoing ImmuneRACE study and from over 950 subjects provided by 6 global collaborators. Sample metadata almost always included a de-identified subject ID, COVID-19 status, age in years and sex. Where available, HLA class I and class II types were obtained from metadata supplied by the sample provider rather than from assay-based typing. Results the study describes overall, beyond this receptor: The quantity of clinical and demographic metadata differed by source and by participant and was supplied without curation.

Its CDR3 holds 13 amino acids, cysteine through phenylalanine. Only the CDR3 region is kept as DNA, spanning 39 bases read in frame from base 1. Taken from the germline V gene, the CDR1 and CDR2 loops are SGHRS and YFSETQ. Between the V and J ends, shortened by 0 bases and 7 bases respectively, the junction contains 11 bases. In Seattle, one collaborating source enrolled patients while the infection was active and tracked those patients longitudinally over the course of disease. Collaborating institutions collected whole blood in K2EDTA tubes following their own protocols. For TCRbeta analysis, collaborators shipped samples as frozen whole blood, isolated PBMCs, or DNA extracted from either of those sample types. This clone was picked up a small number of times. The antigen it binds to is not known. No per-base quality is available; no much larger clone lies one base away. TCRbeta CDR3 regions were amplified from genomic DNA by means of the immunoSEQ Assay, a bias-controlled multiplex PCR. The source study handled its data this way. Within the assay, amplification of reference gene primers was used to estimate how many nucleated cells each sample contained. To quantify the absolute abundance of each unique TCRbeta CDR3 rearrangement, sequence reads were collapsed and filtered. Productive Simpson clonality was computed per sample as the square root of Simpson's diversity index over productive rearrangements. The table was pulled from immuneACCESS by TCRdb, which kept in-frame rearrangements only. Such tables lose some clones; where checked, under half of the loss comes from unresolved V genes, and the rest has no known cause. V and J calls and clone size are given by that table; D and trimming were obtained from the DNA. For this sample the table gives fewer than 500,000 clones, of which around nine tenths were detected only once. More than 0.7% of the sample is taken by the ten largest.

The TCR was taken from a man younger than 30 with COVID-19, enrolled during active disease. The material sequenced was peripheral blood. The chain couples TRBV5-1 to TRBJ2-7, and perhaps TRBD1 as D gene, on 6 matching bases. The sequenced DNA is TGCGCCAGCAGCTTGGTGGGGGCAGGTGAGCAGTACTTC. Translated, it reads CASSLVGAGEQYF.